This T cell receptor (beta chain) was observed in a study of identical twins. Study-wide findings and caveats: In cord blood, abundant beta clonotypes had fewer insertions; memory showed no trend. When twins shared out-of-frame alpha sequences, those sequences had excess low generation probability. Beta out-of-frame sequences displayed a weaker excess of sharing between twins.

This clonotype has only a few counts. Its antigen is unknown. The cDNA had a unique molecular identifier and a template-switch universal primer site. From the 5' RACE reads, TCRdb called clonotypes with MiXCR, one entry per CDR3 protein. The sample consists of about 390,000 distinct CDR3 sequences, around 9% of them appearing once. The sequencing input was naive T cells sorted from blood. The origin of this receptor is a woman in her forties or fifties in good health.

The CDR3 DNA follows: TGCAGCGTTGACGGGCTAGCGGGAGGGAATGAGCAGTTCTTC. Translation gives CSVDGLAGGNEQFF. This rearrangement joins TRBV29-1 to TRBJ2-1, with 12 bases matching TRBD2. Germline CDR1 reads SQVTM; CDR2 reads ANQGSEA. CDR3 size: 14 residues. J was trimmed by 7 bases and V by 3 bases; bases with no gene match: 4.